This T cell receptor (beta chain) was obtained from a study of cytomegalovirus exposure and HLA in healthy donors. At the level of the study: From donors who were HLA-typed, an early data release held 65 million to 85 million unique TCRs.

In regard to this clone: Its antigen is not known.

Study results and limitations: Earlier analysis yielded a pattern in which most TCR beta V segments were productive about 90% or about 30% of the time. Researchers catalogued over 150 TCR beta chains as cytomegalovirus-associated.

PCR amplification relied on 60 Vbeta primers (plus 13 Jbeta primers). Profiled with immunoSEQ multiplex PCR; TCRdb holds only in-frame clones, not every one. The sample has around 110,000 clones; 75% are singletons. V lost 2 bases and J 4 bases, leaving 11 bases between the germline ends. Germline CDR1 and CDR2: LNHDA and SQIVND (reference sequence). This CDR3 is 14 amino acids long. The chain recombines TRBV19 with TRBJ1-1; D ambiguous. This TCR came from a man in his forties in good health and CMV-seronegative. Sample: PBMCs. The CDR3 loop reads CASSIQVDGTEAFF. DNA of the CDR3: TGTGCCAGTAGTATACAGGTCGATGGCACTGAAGCTTTCTTT.